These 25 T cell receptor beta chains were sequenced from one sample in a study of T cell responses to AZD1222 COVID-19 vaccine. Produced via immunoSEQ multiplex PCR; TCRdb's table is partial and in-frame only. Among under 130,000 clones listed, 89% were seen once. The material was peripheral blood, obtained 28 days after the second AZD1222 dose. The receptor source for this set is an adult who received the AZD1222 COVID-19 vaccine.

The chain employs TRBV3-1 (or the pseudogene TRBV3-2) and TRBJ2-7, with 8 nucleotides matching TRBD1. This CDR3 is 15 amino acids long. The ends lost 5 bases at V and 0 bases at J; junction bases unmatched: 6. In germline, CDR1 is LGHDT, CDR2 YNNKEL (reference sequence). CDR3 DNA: TGTGCCAGCAGCGGACAGGGCTCAAGCTCCTACGAGCAGTACTTC. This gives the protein CASSGQGSSSYEQYF.

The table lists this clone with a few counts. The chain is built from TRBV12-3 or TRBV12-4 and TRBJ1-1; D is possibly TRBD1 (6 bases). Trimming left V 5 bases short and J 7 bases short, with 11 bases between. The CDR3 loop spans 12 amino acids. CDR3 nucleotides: TGTGCCAGCAGTATAGGACAGATTGAAGCTTTCTTT. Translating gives CASSIGQIEAFF.

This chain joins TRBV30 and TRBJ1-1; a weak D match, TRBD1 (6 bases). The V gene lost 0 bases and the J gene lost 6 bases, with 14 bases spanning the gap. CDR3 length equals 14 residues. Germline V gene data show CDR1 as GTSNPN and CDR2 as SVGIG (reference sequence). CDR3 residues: CAWSVRGAMAEAFF. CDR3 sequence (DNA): TGTGCCTGGAGTGTACGGGGGGCAATGGCTGAAGCTTTCTTT.

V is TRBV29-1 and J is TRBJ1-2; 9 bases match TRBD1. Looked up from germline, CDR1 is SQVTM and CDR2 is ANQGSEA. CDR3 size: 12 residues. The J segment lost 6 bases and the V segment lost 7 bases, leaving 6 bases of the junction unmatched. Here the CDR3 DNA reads TGCAGCGGGAGGGGACAGGGTCATGGCTACACCTTC. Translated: CSGRGQGHGYTF.

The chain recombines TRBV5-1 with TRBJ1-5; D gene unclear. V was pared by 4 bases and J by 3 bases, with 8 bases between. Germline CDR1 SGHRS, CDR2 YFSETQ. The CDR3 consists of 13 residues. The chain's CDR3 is CASSLGYNQPQHF. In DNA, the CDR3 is TGCGCCAGCAGCCTGGGGTACAATCAGCCCCAGCATTTT.

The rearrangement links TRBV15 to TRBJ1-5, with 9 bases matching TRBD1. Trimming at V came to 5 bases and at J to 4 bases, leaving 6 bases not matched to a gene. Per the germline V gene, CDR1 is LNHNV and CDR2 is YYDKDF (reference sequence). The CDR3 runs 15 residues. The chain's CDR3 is CATSGRTGENQPQHF. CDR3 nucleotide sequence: TGTGCCACCAGCGGAAGGACAGGGGAGAATCAGCCCCAGCATTTT.

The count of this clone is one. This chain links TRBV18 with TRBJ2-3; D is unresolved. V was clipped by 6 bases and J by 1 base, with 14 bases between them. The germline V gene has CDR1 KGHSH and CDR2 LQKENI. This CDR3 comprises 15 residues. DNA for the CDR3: TGTGCCAGCTCCAGCCGCCGTGAAGGCACAGATACGCAGTATTTT. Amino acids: CASSSRREGTDTQYF.

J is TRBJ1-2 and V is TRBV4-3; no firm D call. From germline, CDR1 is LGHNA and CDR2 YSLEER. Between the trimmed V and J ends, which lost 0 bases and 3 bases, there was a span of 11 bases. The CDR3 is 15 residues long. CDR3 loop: CASSQDRSGYYGYTF. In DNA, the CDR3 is TGCGCCAGCAGCCAAGATAGATCCGGATACTATGGCTACACCTTC.

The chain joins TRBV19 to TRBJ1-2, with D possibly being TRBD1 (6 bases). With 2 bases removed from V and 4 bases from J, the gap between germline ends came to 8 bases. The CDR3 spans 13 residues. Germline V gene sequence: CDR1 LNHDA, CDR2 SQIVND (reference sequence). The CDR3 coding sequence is TGTGCCAGTAGTATAACCAGGGGCTATGGCTACACCTTC. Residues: CASSITRGYGYTF.

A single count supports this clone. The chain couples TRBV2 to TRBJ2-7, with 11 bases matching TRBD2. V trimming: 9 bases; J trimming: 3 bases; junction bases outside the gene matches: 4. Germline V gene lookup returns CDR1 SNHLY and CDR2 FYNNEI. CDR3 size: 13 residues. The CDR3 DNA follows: TGTGCCAGTTACGGACTAGCGGGCTACGAGCAGTACTTC. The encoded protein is CASYGLAGYEQYF.

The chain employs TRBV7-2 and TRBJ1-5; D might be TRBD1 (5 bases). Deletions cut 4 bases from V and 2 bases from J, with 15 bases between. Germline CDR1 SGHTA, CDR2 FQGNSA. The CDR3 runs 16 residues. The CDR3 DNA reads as TGTGCCAGCAGCTCCCGGGACGGAGAAGGCAATCAGCCCCAGCATTTT. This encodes CASSSRDGEGNQPQHF.

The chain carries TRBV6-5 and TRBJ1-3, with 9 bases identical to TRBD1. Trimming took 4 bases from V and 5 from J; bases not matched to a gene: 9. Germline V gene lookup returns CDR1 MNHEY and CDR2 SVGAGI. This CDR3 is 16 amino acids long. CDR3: CASSSAGTGSRNTIYF. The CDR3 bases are TGTGCCAGCAGTTCTGCCGGGACAGGGAGCCGAAACACCATATATTTT.

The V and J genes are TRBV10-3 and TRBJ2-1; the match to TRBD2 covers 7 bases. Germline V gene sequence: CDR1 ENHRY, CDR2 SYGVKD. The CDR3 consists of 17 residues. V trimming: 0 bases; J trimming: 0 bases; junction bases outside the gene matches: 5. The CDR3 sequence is CAISESKGGSSYNEQFF. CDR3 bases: TGTGCCATCAGTGAGTCGAAGGGCGGGAGCTCCTACAATGAGCAGTTCTTC.

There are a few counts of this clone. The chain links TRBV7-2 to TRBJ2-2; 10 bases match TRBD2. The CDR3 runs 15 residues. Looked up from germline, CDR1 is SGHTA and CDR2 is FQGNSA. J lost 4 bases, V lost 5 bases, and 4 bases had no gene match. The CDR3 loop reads CASSPLAGVTGELFF. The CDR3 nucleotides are TGTGCCAGCAGCCCCCTAGCGGGAGTCACCGGGGAGCTGTTTTTT.

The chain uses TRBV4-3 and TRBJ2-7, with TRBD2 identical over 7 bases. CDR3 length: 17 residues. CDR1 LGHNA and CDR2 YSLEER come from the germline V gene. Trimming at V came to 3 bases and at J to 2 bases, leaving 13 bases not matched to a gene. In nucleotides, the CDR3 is TGCGCCAGCAGCCATCGCTTAACGGGGGAGGGGCCCTACGAGCAGTACTTC. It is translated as CASSHRLTGEGPYEQYF.

CDR3 in amino acids: CASMKGKAYNEQFF. The CDR3 DNA reads as TGTGCCAGCATGAAAGGGAAGGCCTACAATGAGCAGTTCTTC. This chain links TRBV2 with TRBJ2-1; D remains ambiguous. CDR3 length: 14 amino acids. Germline CDR1 reads SNHLY; CDR2 reads FYNNEI. Trimming left V 7 bases short and J 2 bases short, with 12 bases between.

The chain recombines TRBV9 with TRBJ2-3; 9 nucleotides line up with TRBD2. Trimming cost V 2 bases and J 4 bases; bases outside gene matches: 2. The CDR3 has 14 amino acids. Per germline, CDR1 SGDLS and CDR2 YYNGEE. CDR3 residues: CASSVAGGADTQYF. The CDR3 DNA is TGTGCCAGCAGCGTCGCGGGGGGGGCAGATACGCAGTATTTT.

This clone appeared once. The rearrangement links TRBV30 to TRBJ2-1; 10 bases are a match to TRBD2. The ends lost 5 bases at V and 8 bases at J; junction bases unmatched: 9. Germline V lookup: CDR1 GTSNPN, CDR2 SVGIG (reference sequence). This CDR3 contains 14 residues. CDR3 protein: CAWSSGRGRYEQFF. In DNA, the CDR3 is TGTGCCTGGTCGAGCGGGAGGGGAAGGTATGAGCAGTTCTTC. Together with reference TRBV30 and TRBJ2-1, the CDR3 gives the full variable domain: SQTIHQWPATLVQPVGSPLSLECTVEGTSNPNLYWYRQAAGRGLQLLFYSVGIGQISSEVPQNLSASRPQDRQFILSSKKLLLSDSGFYLCAWSSGRGRYEQFFGPGTRLTVL.

The CDR3 region is CASSLSTDSGANVLTF. In nucleotides, the CDR3 is TGTGCCAGCAGCTTATCAACCGACTCTGGGGCCAACGTCCTGACTTTC. The gene calls are TRBV7-3 and TRBJ2-6, with D unresolved. V was shortened by 2 bases and J by 0 bases, with 8 bases between the two germline ends. CDR3 length: 16 amino acids. Germline assignment: CDR1 SGHTA and CDR2 FQGTGA.

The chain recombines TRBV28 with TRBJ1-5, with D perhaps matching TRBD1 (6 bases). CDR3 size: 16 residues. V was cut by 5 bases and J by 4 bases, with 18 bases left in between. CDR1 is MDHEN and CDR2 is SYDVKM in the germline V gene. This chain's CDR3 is CASSPGGRGGNQPQHF. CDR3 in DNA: TGTGCCAGCAGTCCCGGCGGTAGAGGGGGAAATCAGCCCCAGCATTTT. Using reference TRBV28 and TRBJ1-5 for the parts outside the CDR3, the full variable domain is DVKVTQSSRYLVKRTGEKVFLECVQDMDHENMFWYRQDPGLGLRLIYFSYDVKMKEKGDIPEGYSVSREKKERFSLILESASTNQTSMYLCASSPGGRGGNQPQHFGDGTRLSIL.

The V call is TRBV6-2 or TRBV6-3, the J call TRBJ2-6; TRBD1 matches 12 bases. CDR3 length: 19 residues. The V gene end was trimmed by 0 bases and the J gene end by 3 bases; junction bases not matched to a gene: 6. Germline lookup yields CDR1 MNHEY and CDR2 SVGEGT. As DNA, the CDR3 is TGTGCCAGCAGTTACTCGATCGGGACAGGGGGCTTTGGGGCCAACGTCCTGACTTTC. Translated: CASSYSIGTGGFGANVLTF.

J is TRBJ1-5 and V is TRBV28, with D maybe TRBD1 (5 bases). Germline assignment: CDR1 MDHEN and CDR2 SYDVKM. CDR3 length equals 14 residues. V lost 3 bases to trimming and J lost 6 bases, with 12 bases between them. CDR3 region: CASSFPGLTQPQHF. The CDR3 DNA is TGTGCCAGCAGTTTTCCAGGGTTGACTCAGCCCCAGCATTTT.

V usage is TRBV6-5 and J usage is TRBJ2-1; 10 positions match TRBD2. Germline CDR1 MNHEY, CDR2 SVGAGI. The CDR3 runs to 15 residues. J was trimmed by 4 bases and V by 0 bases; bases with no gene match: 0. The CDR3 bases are TGTGCCAGCAGTTACTCGACTAGCGGGTACAATGAGCAGTTCTTC. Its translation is CASSYSTSGYNEQFF.

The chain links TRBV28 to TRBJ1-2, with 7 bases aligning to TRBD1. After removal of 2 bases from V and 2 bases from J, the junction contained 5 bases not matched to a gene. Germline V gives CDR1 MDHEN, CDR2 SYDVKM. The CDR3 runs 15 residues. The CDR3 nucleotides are TGTGCCAGCAGTTTAATAGGGACAGCAAACTATGGCTACACCTTC. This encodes CASSLIGTANYGYTF.

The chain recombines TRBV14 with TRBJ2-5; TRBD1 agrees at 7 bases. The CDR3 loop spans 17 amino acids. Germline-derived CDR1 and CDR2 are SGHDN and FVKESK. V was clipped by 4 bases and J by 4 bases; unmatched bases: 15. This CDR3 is CASSRGEGALRSETQYF. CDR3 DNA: TGTGCCAGCAGCCGGGGTGAGGGGGCGCTGAGGTCAGAGACCCAGTACTTC.